This T cell receptor (beta chain) was identified during a study of T cells in Graves' hyperthyroidism and ophthalmopathy. Each diagnosis drew on symptoms, thyroxine, TRAb, thyroid ultrasound and orbital computed tomography findings. Germline values: CDR1 SGHRS, CDR2 YFSETQ. CDR3 length equals 16 residues. From RNA transcripts, TCR beta CDR3 regions were amplified. The primer set for the first-round RT-PCR of the TCR CDR3 was HTBI. TCRdb passed the multiplex PCR reads through MiXCR, listing each CDR3 protein once. Altogether a few hundred thousand distinct CDR3 sequences are present, about 18% being singletons, with the ten largest covering about 50%. A few counts support this clonotype. A single base separates this from a much larger clone, so it may be a read error.

The clonotype originates from a woman aged 55-69 years with Graves' ophthalmopathy. The chain employs TRBV5-1 and TRBJ2-3, with a weak D call TRBD2 (7 bases). The sequenced sample consisted of blood. For the CDR3, the DNA is TGCGCCAGCAACTTGGGGGCTAGCGGAAGCACAGATACGCAGTATTTT. It translates to CASNLGASGSTDTQYF.